The entry below gives a single TCR beta chain sequence along with its context. Its specificity is not known. In TCRdb, the reads were re-called with MiXCR into one record per CDR3 protein. The data contain hundreds of thousands of distinct CDR3 sequences, approximately 33% of them seen just once; the ten biggest clones take up around a sixth. The sample comes from a study of T cell repertoires in cytomegalovirus infection. Trimming pared 0 bases from V and 7 bases from J, leaving 15 bases between. There are 16 residues in the CDR3. Germline loops: CDR1 ENHRY, CDR2 SYGVKD. The chain uses TRBV10-3 and TRBJ2-2; D not resolved. The clonotype was recovered from a human donor in good health (CMV status not recorded). Some clones in this sample may be carry-over from other donors' samples. The specimen comprised cultured PBMCs, sampled from culture after CMV antigen stimulation. The CDR3 loop reads CAISESVGLVGGELFF. CDR3 DNA: TGTGCCATCAGTGAGTCGGTTGGGCTAGTCGGCGGGGAGCTGTTTTTT.